A single sample is the source of the 19 T cell receptor beta chains below, sequenced in a study of molecular identifiers for immune sequencing clone quantification. Each CDR3 protein gets one entry after TCRdb re-called the PCR reads with MiXCR. Of 250,000 to 400,000 distinct CDR3 sequences listed, around 21% are singletons. Sequencing was carried out using naive CD8+ T cells from blood, with Jurkat cell RNA spiked in. As to subset: FACS-sorted CD8+CD4-CCR7+CD45RA+ naive T cells. These receptors were collected from a human donor in good health. Some libraries in this study had Jurkat cell RNA spiked in.

A remark on this clonotype: A single base separates this from a much larger clone, so it may be a read error. Likely a read error: the CDR3 ends without its conserved phenylalanine or tryptophan. The chain recombines TRBV4-3 with TRBJ2-1; D assignment may be TRBD1 or TRBD2 (5 bases each). V gave up 3 bases and J gave up 6 bases, with 21 bases separating them. Germline values: CDR1 LGHNA, CDR2 YSLEER. This CDR3 spans 17 amino acids. The CDR3 reads CASSQAVPGPMSNEQFL. CDR3 coding DNA: TGCGCCAGCAGCCAGGCCGTCCCGGGGCCAATGAGCAATGAGCAGTTCCTC.

This clonotype was counted only a few times. A read error may account for a junction end that differs from germline. The rearrangement links TRBV28 to TRBJ1-1; no clear D gene. CDR1 is MDHEN and CDR2 is SYDVKM in the germline V gene. The CDR3 covers 13 residues. The chain's CDR3 is CASSRAPATDAFF. The CDR3 region has the DNA TGTGCCAGCAGTAGAGCTCCCGCCACTGACGCTTTCTTT. Combining the CDR3 with reference TRBV28 and TRBJ1-1 gives the whole variable domain DVKVTQSSRYLVKRTGEKVFLECVQDMDHENMFWYRQDPGLGLRLIYFSYDVKMKEKGDIPEGYSVSREKKERFSLILESASTNQTSMYLCASSRAPATDAFFGQGTRLTVV.

This chain joins TRBV7-9 and TRBJ2-7; either TRBD1 or TRBD2 may supply D (5 bases each). The CDR3 totals 16 residues. V lost 5 bases to trimming and J lost 9 bases, with 26 bases between them. Germline CDR1 reads SEHNR; CDR2 reads FQNEAQ (reference sequence). The CDR3 coding sequence is TGTGCCAGCAGCCCAACGGTGGGGTCGAGCAGGGACGCGCAGTACTTC. Protein product: CASSPTVGSSRDAQYF.

This clonotype appeared many times. The chain employs TRBV6-2 or TRBV6-3 and TRBJ1-1; unclear D gene. The CDR3 is made up of 12 amino acids. The germline V gene has CDR1 MNHEY and CDR2 SVGEGT. V was clipped by 3 bases and J by 1 base, with 3 bases between them. The CDR3 sequence is CASSYSNTEAFF. The CDR3 region has the DNA TGTGCCAGCAGTTATTCGAACACTGAAGCTTTCTTT.

This clonotype has at least ten counts. V usage is TRBV7-9 and J usage is TRBJ1-1, with D uncertain. The V end was cut by 1 base, the J end by 6 bases, with 6 bases between. Germline lookup yields CDR1 SEHNR and CDR2 FQNEAQ (reference sequence). The CDR3 loop spans 12 amino acids. CDR3 sequence (DNA): TGTGCCAGCAGCTTAGATGTCTCTGAAGCTTTCTTT. As protein: CASSLDVSEAFF.

Concerning this clonotype itself: With a much larger clone just one base away, this may be a read error. The gene calls are TRBV5-3 and TRBJ1-1; no clear D gene. TRBV5-3 is reported as an ORF; its role is uncertain. The length of the CDR3 is 14 residues. The CDR3 DNA reads TGTGCCAGCAGCTTGGACGGCATGAACGCTGAAGCTTTCTTT. It codes for CASSLDGMNAEAFF.

Turning to this clonotype: A single base separates this from a much larger clone, so it may be a read error. V gene TRBV7-2 combines with J gene TRBJ2-7; 11 bases line up with TRBD2. This CDR3 region has 15 residues. V lost 5 bases, J lost 3 bases, and 6 bases stayed unmatched. Germline V gene sequence: CDR1 SGHTA, CDR2 FQGNSA. The CDR3 loop reads CASSIVAGGDYEQYF. CDR3 DNA: TGTGCCAGCAGCATTGTAGCGGGGGGGGACTACGAGCAGTACTTC.

This clonotype was found many times. This chain links TRBV12-3 or TRBV12-4 with TRBJ2-7; D possibly corresponds to TRBD1 (6 bases). The CDR3 runs to 15 residues. V was shortened by 5 bases and J by 5 bases, with 19 bases between the two germline ends. This CDR3 reads CASSPTGGSNHEQYF. CDR3 DNA sequence: TGTGCCAGCAGTCCGACAGGAGGCAGCAACCACGAGCAGTACTTC.

About this clonotype: Being one base from a much bigger clone, this may be a read error. The V gene is TRBV25-1, the J gene TRBJ2-7, with D perhaps matching TRBD1 (5 bases). The CDR3 is 15 residues long. Germline CDR1 and CDR2: MGHDK and SYGVNS. The CDR3 DNA reads as TGTGTCAGCAGTGAATTGAGGCAGGGTGTTTACGAGCAGTACTTC. Protein sequence: CVSSELRQGVYEQYF.

With regard to this clonotype: One base away lies a much larger clone, so this may be a sequencing read error. V and J are TRBV5-3 and TRBJ2-7; maybe TRBD1 (5 bases). TRBV5-3 is an ORF for which the function is uncertain. Deletions cut 8 bases from V and 2 bases from J, with 23 bases between. The CDR3 spans 16 residues. DNA for the CDR3: TGTGCCAGCAGCCTAGGGGAAAGCCTGGGCCCCTACGAGCAGTACTTC. Amino acid sequence: CASSLGESLGPYEQYF.

This clonotype was observed many times. The chain links TRBV28 to TRBJ2-2, with TRBD2 as a possible D gene (5 bases). Germline assignment: CDR1 MDHEN and CDR2 SYDVKM. The CDR3 spans 13 residues. V lost 8 bases and J lost 3, with 10 bases in between. This CDR3 reads CASVKDYTGELFF. CDR3 nucleotides: TGTGCCAGCGTGAAGGACTACACCGGGGAGCTGTTTTTT.

This clonotype appeared once. One end of the junction is discordant with germline, which a read error may explain. The chain has TRBV5-1 and TRBJ2-7; no reliable D call. CDR3 length: 13 residues. The germline V gene encodes CDR1 SGHRS and CDR2 YFSETQ. The CDR3 loop reads CASSFIGGYKQYF. DNA of the CDR3: TGCGCCAGCAGCTTTATCGGCGGCTACAAGCAGTACTTC.

The sample holds a few counts of this clonotype. J is TRBJ2-7 and V is TRBV13; 13 bases line up with TRBD2. Germline values: CDR1 PRHDT, CDR2 FYEKMQ (reference sequence). V was clipped by 4 bases and J by 5 bases; unmatched bases: 5. The CDR3 has 15 amino acids. CDR3 nucleotide sequence: TGTGCCAGCAGCTCAGCCGGACTAGCGGGAGACGAGCAGTACTTC. Translating it yields CASSSAGLAGDEQYF.

This clonotype was found many times. The chain carries TRBV28 and TRBJ1-1; no clear D. The germline V gene encodes CDR1 MDHEN and CDR2 SYDVKM. The length of the CDR3 is 13 residues. V was clipped by 1 base and J by 7 bases, with 10 bases between them. This CDR3 reads CASSLSPRSEAFF. CDR3 coding DNA: TGTGCCAGCAGTTTATCCCCGAGGAGTGAAGCTTTCTTT.

This clonotype was seen only a few times. This chain joins TRBV11-2 and TRBJ2-2, with D maybe TRBD1 (5 bases). The CDR3 runs 15 residues. The V gene's germline CDR1 is SGHAT and CDR2 FQNNGV. V was trimmed by 2 bases and J by 6 bases, leaving 13 bases between them. As DNA, the CDR3 is TGTGCCAGCAGCTTAATGACCGCAGGGTCCGGGGAGCTGTTTTTT. It is translated as CASSLMTAGSGELFF.

In this sample, this clonotype turned up many times. This sequence joins TRBV21-1 and TRBJ2-1; the table's D gene call, TRBD1, was not cross checked with the DNA. TRBV21-1 is reported as a pseudogene. This CDR3 region has 12 residues. DNA for the CDR3: TGTGCCAGCAGCAAAGAGGGCAGGGAAGAGTTCTTC. This sequence encodes CASSKEGREEFF.

This clonotype was detected many times. The rearrangement links TRBV27 to TRBJ2-7; D is unresolved. The CDR3 totals 12 residues. V was clipped by 6 bases and J by 2 bases, with 8 bases between them. Germline V lookup: CDR1 MNHEY, CDR2 SMNVEV (reference sequence). The CDR3 nucleotides read TGTGCCAGCAGGGACGGTCCCTACGAGCAGTACTTC. It codes for CASRDGPYEQYF.

In regard to this clonotype: Given a much more abundant clone one base away, this may be a read error. This chain connects TRBV4-1 to TRBJ2-7, with D hard to call. Germline V gene lookup returns CDR1 MGHRA and CDR2 YSYEKL. Trimming stripped 2 bases from V and 5 bases from J, with 19 bases between. The CDR3 length is 16 residues. As DNA, the CDR3 is TGCGCCAGCAGCCAAAAAGAAGCCCAGTGGGCCGACGAGCAGTACTTC. Amino acids: CASSQKEAQWADEQYF.

This clonotype occurred many times. The J gene is TRBJ1-1, the V gene TRBV6-5, with a possible D match to TRBD1 (5 bases). V was shortened by 6 bases and J by 2 bases, with 13 bases between the two germline ends. The CDR3 has 14 residues. CDR1 and CDR2 from the germline V gene are MNHEY and SVGAGI. The CDR3 DNA follows: TGTGCCAGCAGACAGGACCACAGCAACACTGAAGCTTTCTTT. Encoded protein: CASRQDHSNTEAFF.